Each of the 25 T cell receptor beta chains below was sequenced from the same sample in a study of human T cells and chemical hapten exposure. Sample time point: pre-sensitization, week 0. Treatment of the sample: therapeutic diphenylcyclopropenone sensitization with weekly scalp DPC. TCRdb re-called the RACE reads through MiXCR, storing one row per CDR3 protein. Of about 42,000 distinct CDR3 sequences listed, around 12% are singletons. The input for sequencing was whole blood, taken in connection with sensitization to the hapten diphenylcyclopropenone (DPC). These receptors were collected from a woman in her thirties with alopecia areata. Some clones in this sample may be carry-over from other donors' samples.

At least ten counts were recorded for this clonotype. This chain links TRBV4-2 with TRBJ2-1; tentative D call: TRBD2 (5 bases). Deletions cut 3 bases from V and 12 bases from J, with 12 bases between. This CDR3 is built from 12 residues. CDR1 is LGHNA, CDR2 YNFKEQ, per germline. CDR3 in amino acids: CASSQDGLRQFF. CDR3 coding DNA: TGTGCCAGCAGCCAGGACGGACTTAGGCAGTTCTTC.

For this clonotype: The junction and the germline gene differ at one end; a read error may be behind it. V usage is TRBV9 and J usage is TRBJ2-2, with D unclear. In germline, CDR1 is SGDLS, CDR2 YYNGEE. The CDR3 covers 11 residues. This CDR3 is CASGVSGELFF. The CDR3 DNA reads TGTGCCAGCGGCGTATCCGGGGAGCTGTTTTTT. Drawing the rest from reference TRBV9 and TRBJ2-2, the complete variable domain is DSGVTQTPKHLITATGQRVTLRCSPRSGDLSVYWYQQSLDQGLQFLIQYYNGEERAKGNILERFSAQQFPDLHSELNLSSLELGDSALYFCASGVSGELFFGEGSRLTVL.

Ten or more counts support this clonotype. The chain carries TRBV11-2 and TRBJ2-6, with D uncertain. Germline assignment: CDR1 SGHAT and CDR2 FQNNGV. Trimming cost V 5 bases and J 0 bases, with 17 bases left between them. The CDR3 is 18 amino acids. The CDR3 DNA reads TGTGCCAGCAGCCCCCAGTGGTCGGTCGACTCTGGGGCCAACGTCCTGACTTTC. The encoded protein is CASSPQWSVDSGANVLTF.

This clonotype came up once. As DNA, the CDR3 is TGTGCCAGCCGGAGACAGGACCCGAACACCGGGGAGCTGTTTTTT. It codes for CASRRQDPNTGELFF. This chain connects TRBV7-9 to TRBJ2-2; TRBD1 might be the D (6 bases). Trimming pared 8 bases from V and 0 bases from J, leaving 13 bases between. The CDR3 contains 15 residues. Germline CDR1 reads SEHNR; CDR2 reads FQNEAQ (reference sequence).

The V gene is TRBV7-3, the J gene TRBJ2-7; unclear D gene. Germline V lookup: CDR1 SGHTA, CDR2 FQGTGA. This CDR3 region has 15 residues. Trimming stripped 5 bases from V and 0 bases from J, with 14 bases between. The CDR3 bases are TGTGCCAGCAGCCCTCCAGCACCTAGCTCCTACGAGCAGTACTTC. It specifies CASSPPAPSSYEQYF.

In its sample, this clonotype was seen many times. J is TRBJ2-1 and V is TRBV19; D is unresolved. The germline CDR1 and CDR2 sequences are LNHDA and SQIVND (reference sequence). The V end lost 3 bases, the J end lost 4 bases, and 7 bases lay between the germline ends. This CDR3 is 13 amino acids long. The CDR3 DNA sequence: TGTGCCAGTAGTATCCAGCTATACAATGAGCAGTTCTTC. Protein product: CASSIQLYNEQFF.

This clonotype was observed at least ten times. The CDR3 DNA is TGTGCCAGCAGCGTAGCGGGAGGGCCTGGTAATGAGCAGTTCTTC. Translated, it gives CASSVAGGPGNEQFF. The V and J genes are TRBV9 and TRBJ2-1, with 8 bases matching TRBD2. Per germline, CDR1 SGDLS and CDR2 YYNGEE. Losses at the gene ends were 0 bases for V and 7 bases for J; bases not matched to a gene: 6. The CDR3 spans 15 residues.

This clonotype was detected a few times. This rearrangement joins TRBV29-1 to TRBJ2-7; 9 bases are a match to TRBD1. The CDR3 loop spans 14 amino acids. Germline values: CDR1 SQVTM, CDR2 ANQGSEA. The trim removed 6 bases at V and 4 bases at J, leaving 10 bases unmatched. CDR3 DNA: TGCAGCGTAAGCCTGGGACAGGGTTCATACGAGCAGTACTTC. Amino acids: CSVSLGQGSYEQYF.

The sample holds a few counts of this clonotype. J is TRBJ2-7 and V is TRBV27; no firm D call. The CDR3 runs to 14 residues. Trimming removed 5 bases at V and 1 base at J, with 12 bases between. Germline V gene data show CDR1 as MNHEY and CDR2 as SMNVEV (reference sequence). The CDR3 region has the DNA TGTGCCAGCAGTCGCTTTACCCCGTCCTACGAGCAGTACTTC. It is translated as CASSRFTPSYEQYF.

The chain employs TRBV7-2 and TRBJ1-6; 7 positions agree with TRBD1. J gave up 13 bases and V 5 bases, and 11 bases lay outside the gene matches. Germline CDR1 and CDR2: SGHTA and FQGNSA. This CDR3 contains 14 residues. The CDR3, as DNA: TGTGCCAGCAGCCCCCAGCAGGGGGGACAGCCCCTCCACTTT. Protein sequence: CASSPQQGGQPLHF.

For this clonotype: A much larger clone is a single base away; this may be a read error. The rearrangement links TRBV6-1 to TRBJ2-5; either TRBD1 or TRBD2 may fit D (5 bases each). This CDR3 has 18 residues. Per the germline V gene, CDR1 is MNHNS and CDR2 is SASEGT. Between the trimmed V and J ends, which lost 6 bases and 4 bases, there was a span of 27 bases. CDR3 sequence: CASREMRAGLAGGETQYF. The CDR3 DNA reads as TGTGCCAGCAGAGAAATGAGAGCAGGGCTAGCAGGAGGAGAGACCCAGTACTTC.

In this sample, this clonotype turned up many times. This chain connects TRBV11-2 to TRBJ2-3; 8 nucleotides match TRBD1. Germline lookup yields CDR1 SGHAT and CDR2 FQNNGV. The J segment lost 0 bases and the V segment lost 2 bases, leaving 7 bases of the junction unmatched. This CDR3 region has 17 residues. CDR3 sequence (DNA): TGTGCCAGCAGCTTATCCTGGCAGGGGGCGAGCACAGATACGCAGTATTTT. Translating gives CASSLSWQGASTDTQYF.

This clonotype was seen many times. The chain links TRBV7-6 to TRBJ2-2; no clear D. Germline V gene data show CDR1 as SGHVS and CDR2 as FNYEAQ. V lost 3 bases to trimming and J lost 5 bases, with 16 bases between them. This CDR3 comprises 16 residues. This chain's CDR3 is CASSFGLSIYTGELFF. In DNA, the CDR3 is TGTGCCAGCAGCTTTGGGCTTTCGATCTATACCGGGGAGCTGTTTTTT.

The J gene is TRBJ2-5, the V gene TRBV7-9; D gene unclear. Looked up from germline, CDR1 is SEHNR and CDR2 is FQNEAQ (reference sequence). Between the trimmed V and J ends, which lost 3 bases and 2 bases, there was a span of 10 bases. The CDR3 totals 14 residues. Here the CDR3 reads CASSFNGIQETQYF. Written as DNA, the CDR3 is TGTGCCAGCAGCTTTAACGGAATACAAGAGACCCAGTACTTC.

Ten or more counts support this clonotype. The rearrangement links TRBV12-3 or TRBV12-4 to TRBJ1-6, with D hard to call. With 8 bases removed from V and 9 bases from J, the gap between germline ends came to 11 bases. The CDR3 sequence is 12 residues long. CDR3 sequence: CASRRLASPLHF. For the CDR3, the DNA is TGTGCCAGCCGACGTTTGGCTTCACCCCTCCACTTT.

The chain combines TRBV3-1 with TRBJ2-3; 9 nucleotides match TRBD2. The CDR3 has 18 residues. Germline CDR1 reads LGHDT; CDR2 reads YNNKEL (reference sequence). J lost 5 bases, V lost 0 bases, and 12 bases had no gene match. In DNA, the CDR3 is TGTGCCAGCAGCCAAGAGTACAGAATAGCGGGAGTCCAAGATACGCAGTATTTT. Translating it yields CASSQEYRIAGVQDTQYF.

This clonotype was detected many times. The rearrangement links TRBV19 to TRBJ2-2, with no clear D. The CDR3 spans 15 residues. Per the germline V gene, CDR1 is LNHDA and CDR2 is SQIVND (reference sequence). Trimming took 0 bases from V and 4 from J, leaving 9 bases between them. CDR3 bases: TGTGCCAGTAGTATAGAGTTTGCGGTCACCGGGGAGCTGTTTTTT. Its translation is CASSIEFAVTGELFF.

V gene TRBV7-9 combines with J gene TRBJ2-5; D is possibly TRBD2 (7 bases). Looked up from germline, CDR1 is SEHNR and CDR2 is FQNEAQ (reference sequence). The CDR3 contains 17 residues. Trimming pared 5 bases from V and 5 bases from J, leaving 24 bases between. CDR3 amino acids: CASSQPRGGGIRETQYF. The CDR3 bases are TGTGCCAGCAGCCAACCCCGGGGAGGGGGGATTCGTGAGACCCAGTACTTC.

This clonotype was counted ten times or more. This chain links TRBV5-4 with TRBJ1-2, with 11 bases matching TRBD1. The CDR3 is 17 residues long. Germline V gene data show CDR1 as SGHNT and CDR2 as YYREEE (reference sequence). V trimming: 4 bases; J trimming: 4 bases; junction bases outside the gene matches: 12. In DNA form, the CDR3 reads TGTGCCAGCAGCCCCAGGACAGGGGGCGAGTTTACCTATGGCTACACCTTC. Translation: CASSPRTGGEFTYGYTF.

DNA for the CDR3: TGTGCCAGCTCACGGGGGGCGGAGTACACTGAAGCTTTCTTT. Amino acid sequence: CASSRGAEYTEAFF. The V gene is TRBV18, the J gene TRBJ1-1, with D possibly TRBD1 on 6 matching bases. Trimming removed 4 bases from V and 3 bases from J, with 12 bases in between. The CDR3 runs 14 residues. Germline V gives CDR1 KGHSH, CDR2 LQKENI.

CDR3 sequence reads: CASKLAGVRNEQFF. Written as DNA, the CDR3 is TGTGCCAGTAAACTAGCGGGAGTACGTAATGAGCAGTTCTTC. The V gene is TRBV19, the J gene TRBJ2-1; 11 nucleotides match TRBD2. Per the germline V gene, CDR1 is LNHDA and CDR2 is SQIVND (reference sequence). This CDR3 comprises 14 residues. V lost 7 bases and J lost 7; bases outside the gene matches: 6.

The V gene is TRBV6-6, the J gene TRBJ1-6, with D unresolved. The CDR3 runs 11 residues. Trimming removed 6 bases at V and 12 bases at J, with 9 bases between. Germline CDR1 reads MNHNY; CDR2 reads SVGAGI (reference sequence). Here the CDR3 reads CASRAPGPLHF. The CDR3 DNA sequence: TGTGCCAGCAGGGCCCCGGGACCCCTCCACTTT.

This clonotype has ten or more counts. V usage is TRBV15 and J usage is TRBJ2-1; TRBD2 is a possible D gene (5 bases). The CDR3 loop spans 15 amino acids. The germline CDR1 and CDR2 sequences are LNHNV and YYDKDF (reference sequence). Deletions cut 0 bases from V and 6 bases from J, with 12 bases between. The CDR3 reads CATSRDYLAGNEQFF. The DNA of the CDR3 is TGTGCCACCAGCAGAGATTATCTAGCCGGCAATGAGCAGTTCTTC.

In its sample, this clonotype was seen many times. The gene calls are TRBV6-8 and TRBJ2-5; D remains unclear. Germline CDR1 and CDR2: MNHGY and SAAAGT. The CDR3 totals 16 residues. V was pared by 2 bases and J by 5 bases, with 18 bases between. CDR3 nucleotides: TGTGCCAGCAGTTACCGTATGAGAGAAAGTAAGGAGACCCAGTACTTC. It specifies CASSYRMRESKETQYF.

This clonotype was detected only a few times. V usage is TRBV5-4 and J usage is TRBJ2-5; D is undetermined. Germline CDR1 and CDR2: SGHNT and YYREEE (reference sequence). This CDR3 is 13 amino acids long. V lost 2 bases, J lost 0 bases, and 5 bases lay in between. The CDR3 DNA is TGTGCCAGCAGCTTTTTTCACCAAGAGACCCAGTACTTC. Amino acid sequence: CASSFFHQETQYF.